Following are 3 T cell receptor beta chains from one sample sequenced in a study of CD8 T cells in Susac syndrome (dated by TCRdb to between 2018 and 2020). To prepare the library, the immunoSEQ multiplex PCR assay was applied. RNA was extracted with the RNeasy kit and roughly 0.45 to 1 ug was reverse transcribed using random hexamers. TCRdb reran the public reads through fastp at Q25 and MiXCR, keeping productive beta chains. Rows with one shared CDR3 protein collapse into an entry with the most common genes and DNA. The sample table holds roughly 140,000 distinct CDR3 sequences, of which just under 95% were seen once. Clones ranked in the top ten supply around 0.21% of the sample. The sample was CD8+ T cells from PBMCs. Receptors originate from a human donor with multiple sclerosis.

The rearrangement uses TRBV29-1 and TRBJ2-2; the D gene could be TRBD1 or TRBD2 (5 bases each). Germline V CDR1 and CDR2: SQVTM, ANQGSEA. The CDR3 loop spans 11 amino acids. Trimming pared 4 bases from V and 6 bases from J, leaving 6 bases between. In nucleotides, the CDR3 is TGCAGCGTTGGGGGGTCCGGGGAGCTGTTTTTT. Amino acids: CSVGGSGELFF.

V is TRBV6-1 and J is TRBJ2-1; D not certain. Trimming pared 3 bases from V and 0 bases from J, leaving 9 bases between. The CDR3 length is 15 residues. Germline CDR1 reads MNHNS; CDR2 reads SASEGT. The CDR3 loop reads CASSESISSYNEQFF. Written as DNA, the CDR3 is TGTGCCAGCAGTGAGTCGATAAGCTCCTACAATGAGCAGTTCTTC.

This chain joins TRBV20-1 and TRBJ2-7; tentative D call: TRBD2 (6 bases). Trimming stripped 3 bases from V and 3 bases from J, with 15 bases between. Germline V lookup: CDR1 DFQATT, CDR2 SNEGSKA (reference sequence). The CDR3 covers 14 residues. The CDR3 loop is CSASTRDSYYEQYF. The CDR3 DNA follows: TGCAGTGCTAGCACCCGGGACTCCTACTACGAGCAGTACTTC.